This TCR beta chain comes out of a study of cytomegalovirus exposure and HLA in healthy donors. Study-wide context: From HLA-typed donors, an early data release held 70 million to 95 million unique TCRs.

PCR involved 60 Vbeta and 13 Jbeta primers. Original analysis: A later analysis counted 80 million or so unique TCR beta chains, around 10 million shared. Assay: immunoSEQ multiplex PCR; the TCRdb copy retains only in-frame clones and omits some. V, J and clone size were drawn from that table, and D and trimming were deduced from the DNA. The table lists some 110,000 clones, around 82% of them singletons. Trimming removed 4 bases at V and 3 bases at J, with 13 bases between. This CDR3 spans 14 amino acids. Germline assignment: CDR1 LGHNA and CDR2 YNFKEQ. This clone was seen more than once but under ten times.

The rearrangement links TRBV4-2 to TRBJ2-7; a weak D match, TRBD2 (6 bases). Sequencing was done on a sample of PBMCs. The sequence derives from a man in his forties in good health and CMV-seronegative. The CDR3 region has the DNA TGTGCCAGCAGCCCGAGCGGGCGGGTCTACGAGCAGTACTTC. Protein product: CASSPSGRVYEQYF.